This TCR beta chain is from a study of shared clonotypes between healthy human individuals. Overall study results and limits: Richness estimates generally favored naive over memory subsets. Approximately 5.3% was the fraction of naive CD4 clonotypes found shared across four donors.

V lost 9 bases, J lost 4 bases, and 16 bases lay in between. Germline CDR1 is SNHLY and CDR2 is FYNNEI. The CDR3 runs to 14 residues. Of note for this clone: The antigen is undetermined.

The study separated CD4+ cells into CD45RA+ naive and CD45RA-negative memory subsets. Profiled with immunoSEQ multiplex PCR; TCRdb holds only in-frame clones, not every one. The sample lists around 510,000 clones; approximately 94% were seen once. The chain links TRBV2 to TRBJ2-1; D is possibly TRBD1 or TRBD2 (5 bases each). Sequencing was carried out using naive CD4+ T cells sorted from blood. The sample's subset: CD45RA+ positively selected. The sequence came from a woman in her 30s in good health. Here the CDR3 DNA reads TGTGCCAGTAGGGACCCCCAGCGTTACAATGAGCAGTTCTTC. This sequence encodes CASRDPQRYNEQFF.